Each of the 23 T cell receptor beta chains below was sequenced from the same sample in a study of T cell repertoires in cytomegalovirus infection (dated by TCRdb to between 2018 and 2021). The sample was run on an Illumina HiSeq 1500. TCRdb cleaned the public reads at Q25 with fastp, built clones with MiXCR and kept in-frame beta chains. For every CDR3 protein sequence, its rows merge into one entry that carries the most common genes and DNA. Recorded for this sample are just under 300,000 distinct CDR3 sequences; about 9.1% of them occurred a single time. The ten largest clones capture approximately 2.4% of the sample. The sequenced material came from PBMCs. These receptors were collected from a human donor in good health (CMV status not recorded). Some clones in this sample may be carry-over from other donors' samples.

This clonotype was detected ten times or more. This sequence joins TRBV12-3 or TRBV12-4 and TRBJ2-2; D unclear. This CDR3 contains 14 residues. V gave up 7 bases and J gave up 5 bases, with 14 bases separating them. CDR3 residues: CASTSRRSTGELFF. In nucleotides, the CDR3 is TGTGCCAGCACCAGCCGCCGATCGACCGGGGAGCTGTTTTTT.

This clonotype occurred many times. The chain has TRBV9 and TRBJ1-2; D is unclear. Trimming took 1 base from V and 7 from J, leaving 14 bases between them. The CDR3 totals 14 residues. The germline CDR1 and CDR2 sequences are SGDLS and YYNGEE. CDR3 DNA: TGTGCCAGCAGCGTAAACATCGACCTGTCTGGCTACACCTTC. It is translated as CASSVNIDLSGYTF.

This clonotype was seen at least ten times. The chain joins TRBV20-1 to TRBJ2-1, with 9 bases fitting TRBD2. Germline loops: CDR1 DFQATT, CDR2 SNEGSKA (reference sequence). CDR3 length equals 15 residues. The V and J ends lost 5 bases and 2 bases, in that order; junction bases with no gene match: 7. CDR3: CSAPGTSKTYNEQFF. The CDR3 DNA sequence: TGCAGTGCTCCCGGGACTAGCAAAACCTACAATGAGCAGTTCTTC.

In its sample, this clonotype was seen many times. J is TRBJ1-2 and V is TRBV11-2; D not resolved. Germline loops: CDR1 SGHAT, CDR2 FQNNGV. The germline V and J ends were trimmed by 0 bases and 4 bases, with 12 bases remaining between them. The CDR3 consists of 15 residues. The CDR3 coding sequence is TGTGCCAGCAGCTTAGATTTGGGCTCGGGCTATGGCTACACCTTC. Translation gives CASSLDLGSGYGYTF.

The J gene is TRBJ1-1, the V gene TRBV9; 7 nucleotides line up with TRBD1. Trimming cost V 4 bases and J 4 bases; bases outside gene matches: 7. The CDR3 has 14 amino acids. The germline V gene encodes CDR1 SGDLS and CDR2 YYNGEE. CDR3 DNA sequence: TGTGCCAGCAGCTTTTGGACAGGATCCACTGAAGCTTTCTTT. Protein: CASSFWTGSTEAFF.

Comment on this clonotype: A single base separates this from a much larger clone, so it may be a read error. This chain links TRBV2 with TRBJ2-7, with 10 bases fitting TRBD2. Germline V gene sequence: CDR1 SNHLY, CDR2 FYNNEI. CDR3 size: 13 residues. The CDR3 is CPSQTSGAYEQYF. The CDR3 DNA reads TGTCCCAGCCAAACTAGCGGGGCCTACGAGCAGTACTTC.

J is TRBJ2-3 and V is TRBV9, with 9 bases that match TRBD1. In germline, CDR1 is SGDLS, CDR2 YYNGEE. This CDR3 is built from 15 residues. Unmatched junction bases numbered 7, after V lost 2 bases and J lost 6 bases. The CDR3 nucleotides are TGTGCCAGCAGCGTCAGAGGACAGGGGTTGGATACGCAGTATTTT. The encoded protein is CASSVRGQGLDTQYF.

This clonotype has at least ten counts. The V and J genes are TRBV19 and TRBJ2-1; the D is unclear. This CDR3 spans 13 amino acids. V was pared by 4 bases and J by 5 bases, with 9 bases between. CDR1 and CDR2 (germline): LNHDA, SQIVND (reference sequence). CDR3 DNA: TGTGCCAGTAGTACAACCTTAGACAATGAGCAGTTCTTC. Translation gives CASSTTLDNEQFF.

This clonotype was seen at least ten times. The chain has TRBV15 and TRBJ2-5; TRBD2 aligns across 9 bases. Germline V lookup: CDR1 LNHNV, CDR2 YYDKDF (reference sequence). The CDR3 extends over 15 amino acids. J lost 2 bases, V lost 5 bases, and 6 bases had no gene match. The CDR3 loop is CATSLGGGAQETQYF. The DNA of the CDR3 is TGTGCCACCAGCTTGGGCGGGGGGGCACAAGAGACCCAGTACTTC.

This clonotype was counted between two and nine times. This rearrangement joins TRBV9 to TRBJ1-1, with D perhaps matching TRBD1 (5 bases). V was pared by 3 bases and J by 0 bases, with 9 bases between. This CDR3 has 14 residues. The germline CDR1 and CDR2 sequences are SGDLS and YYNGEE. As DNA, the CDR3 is TGTGCCAGCAGCGCGGGACCTCTGAACACTGAAGCTTTCTTT. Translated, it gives CASSAGPLNTEAFF.

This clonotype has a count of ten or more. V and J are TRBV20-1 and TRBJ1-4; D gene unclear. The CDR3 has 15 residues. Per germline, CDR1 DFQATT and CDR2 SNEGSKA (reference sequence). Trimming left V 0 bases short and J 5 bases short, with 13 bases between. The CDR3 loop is CSARDWGQANEKLFF. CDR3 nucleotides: TGCAGTGCTAGAGATTGGGGTCAAGCGAATGAAAAACTGTTTTTT.

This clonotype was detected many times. The CDR3 sequence: CASGLGQVEQYV. The CDR3 coding sequence is TGTGCCAGCGGTCTGGGACAGGTTGAGCAGTACGTC. J is TRBJ2-7 and V is TRBV28; 8 bases match TRBD1. Trimming removed 8 bases from V and 7 bases from J; junction bases left unmatched: 7. The germline CDR1 and CDR2 sequences are MDHEN and SYDVKM. The CDR3 contains 12 residues.

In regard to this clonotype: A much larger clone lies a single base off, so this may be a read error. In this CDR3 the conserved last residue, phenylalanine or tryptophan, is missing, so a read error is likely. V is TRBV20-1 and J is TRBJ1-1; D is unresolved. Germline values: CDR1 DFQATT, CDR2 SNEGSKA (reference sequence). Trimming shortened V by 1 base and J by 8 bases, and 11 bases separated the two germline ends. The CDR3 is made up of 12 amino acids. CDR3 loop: CSARVPPREAFL. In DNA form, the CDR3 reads TGCAGTGCTAGAGTTCCGCCTCGGGAAGCTTTCCTT.

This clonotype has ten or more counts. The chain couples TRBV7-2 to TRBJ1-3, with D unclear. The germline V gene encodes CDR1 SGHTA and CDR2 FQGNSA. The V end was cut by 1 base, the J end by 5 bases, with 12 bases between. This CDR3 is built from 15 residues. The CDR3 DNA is TGTGCCAGCAGCTTAGACCCGAAGGGTCGAAACACCATATATTTT. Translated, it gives CASSLDPKGRNTIYF. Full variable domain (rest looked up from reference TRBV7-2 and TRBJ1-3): GAGVSQSPSNKVTEKGKDVELRCDPISGHTALYWYRQSLGQGLEFLIYFQGNSAPDKSGLPSDRFSAERTGGSVSTLTIQRTQQEDSAVYLCASSLDPKGRNTIYFGEGSWLTVV.

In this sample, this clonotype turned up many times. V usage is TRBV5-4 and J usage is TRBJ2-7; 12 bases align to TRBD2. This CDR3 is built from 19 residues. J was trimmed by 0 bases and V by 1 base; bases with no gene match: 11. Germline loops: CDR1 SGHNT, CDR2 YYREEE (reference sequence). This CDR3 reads CASSLRLLAGGRVSYEQYV. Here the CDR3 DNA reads TGTGCCAGCAGCTTGAGGTTGCTAGCGGGGGGGCGAGTCTCCTACGAGCAGTACGTC.

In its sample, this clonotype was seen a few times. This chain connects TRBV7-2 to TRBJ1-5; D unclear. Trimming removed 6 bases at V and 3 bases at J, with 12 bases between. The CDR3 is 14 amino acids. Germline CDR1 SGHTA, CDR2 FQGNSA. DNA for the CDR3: TGTGCCAGCAGTTTTCTCGGGGTCAATCAGCCCCAGCATTTT. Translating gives CASSFLGVNQPQHF.

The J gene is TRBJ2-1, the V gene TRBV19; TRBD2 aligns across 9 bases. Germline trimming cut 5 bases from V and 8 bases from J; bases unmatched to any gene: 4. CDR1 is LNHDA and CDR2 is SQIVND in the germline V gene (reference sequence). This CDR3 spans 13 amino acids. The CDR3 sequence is CASSVSGGYEQFF. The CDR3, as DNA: TGTGCCAGTAGTGTTAGCGGGGGTTATGAGCAGTTCTTC.

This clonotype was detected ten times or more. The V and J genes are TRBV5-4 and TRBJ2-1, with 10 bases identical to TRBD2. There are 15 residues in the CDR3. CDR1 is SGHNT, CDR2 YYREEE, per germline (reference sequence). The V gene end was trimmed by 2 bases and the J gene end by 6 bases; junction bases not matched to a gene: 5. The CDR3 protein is CASSFSGGAFNEQFF. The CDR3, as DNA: TGTGCCAGCAGCTTCAGCGGGGGGGCCTTCAATGAGCAGTTCTTC.

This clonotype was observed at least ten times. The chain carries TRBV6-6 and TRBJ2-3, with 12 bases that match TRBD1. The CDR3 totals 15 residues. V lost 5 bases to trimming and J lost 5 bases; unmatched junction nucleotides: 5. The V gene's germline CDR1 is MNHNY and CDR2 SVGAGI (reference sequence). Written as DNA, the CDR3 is TGTGCCAGCAGTAGGGGACAGGGGGCGCGAGATACGCAGTATTTT. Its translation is CASSRGQGARDTQYF.

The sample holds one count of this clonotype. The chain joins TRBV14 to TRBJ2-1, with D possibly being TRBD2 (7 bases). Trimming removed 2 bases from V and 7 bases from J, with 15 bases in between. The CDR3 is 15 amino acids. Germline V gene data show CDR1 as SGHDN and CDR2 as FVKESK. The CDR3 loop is CASSQWRGRGNEQFF. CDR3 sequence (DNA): TGTGCCAGCAGCCAATGGCGGGGGCGAGGAAATGAGCAGTTCTTC.

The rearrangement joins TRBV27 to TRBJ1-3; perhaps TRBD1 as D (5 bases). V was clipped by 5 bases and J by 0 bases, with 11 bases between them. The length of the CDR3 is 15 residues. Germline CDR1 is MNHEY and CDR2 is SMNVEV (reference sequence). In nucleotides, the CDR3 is TGTGCCAGCAGTCGGGGACCAGTCTCTGGAAACACCATATATTTT. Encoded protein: CASSRGPVSGNTIYF.

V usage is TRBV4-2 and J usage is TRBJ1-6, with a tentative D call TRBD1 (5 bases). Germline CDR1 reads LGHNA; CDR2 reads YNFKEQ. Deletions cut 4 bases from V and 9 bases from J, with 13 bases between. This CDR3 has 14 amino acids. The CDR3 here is CASSPPGSGSPLHF. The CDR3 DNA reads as TGTGCCAGCAGCCCCCCAGGGAGTGGTTCACCCCTCCACTTT.

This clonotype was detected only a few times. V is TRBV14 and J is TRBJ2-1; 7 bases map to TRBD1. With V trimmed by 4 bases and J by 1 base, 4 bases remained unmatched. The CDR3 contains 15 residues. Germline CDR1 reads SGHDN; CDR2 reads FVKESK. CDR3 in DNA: TGTGCCAGCAGCCCTTACAGGGGATCCTACAATGAGCAGTTCTTC. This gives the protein CASSPYRGSYNEQFF.